The 32 T cell receptor beta chains given below trace back to one sample, sequenced in a study of STAT5B mutations in CD4+ large granular lymphocyte leukemia (dated by TCRdb to 2021 to 2024). The library came from the immunoSEQ multiplex PCR assay. TCRdb took this table from immuneACCESS and kept in-frame rearrangements with V and J called. Such tables lack part of the clones; where checked against another copy, unresolved V genes explain under half of the gap, and the rest is unexplained. The sample has about 35,000 clones on record, 65% to 80% of them singletons. Together, the top ten hold less than 2.5% of the sample. Sequencing used CD4+ T cells from blood buffy coats. The source of these receptors is a human donor in good health.

This clone was counted a single time. The chain uses TRBV5-4 and TRBJ2-7, with a possible D match to TRBD1 (6 bases). In germline, CDR1 is SGHNT, CDR2 YYREEE (reference sequence). The CDR3 contains 14 residues. The V gene lost 4 bases and the J gene lost 6 bases, with 17 bases spanning the gap. Here the CDR3 DNA reads TGTGCCAGCAGCCCCCCCACAGGGTCGGCCGAGCAGTACTTC. Its translation: CASSPPTGSAEQYF.

The table lists this clone with a count of one. CDR3 sequence reads: CASSLAGTGAISGNTIYF. In nucleotides, the CDR3 is TGCGCCAGCAGCTTGGCTGGGACAGGGGCTATCTCTGGAAACACCATATATTTT. This rearrangement joins TRBV5-1 to TRBJ1-3, with 10 bases lining up with TRBD1. Looked up from germline, CDR1 is SGHRS and CDR2 is YFSETQ. With V trimmed by 0 bases and J by 0 bases, 6 bases remained unmatched. The CDR3 length is 18 residues.

The chain is built from TRBV19 and TRBJ2-7, with 7 bases matching TRBD1. CDR1 is LNHDA and CDR2 is SQIVND in the germline V gene (reference sequence). The CDR3 totals 13 residues. Trimming at V came to 1 base and at J to 7 bases, leaving 4 bases not matched to a gene. The CDR3 protein is CASSIVNRGEQYF. DNA for the CDR3: TGTGCCAGTAGTATAGTTAACAGGGGTGAGCAGTACTTC.

The gene calls are TRBV7-8 and TRBJ2-2; no reliable D call. Trimming shortened V by 1 base and J by 1 base, and 10 bases separated the two germline ends. This CDR3 is 16 amino acids long. CDR1 SGHVS and CDR2 FQNEAQ come from the germline V gene. The CDR3 nucleotides read TGTGCCAGCAGCTTAGGCCCCCTCGGGAACACCGGGGAGCTGTTTTTT. Translation: CASSLGPLGNTGELFF.

This chain links TRBV5-1 with TRBJ2-5; perhaps TRBD2 as D (7 bases). Looked up from germline, CDR1 is SGHRS and CDR2 is YFSETQ. This CDR3 comprises 14 residues. V lost 6 bases, J lost 5 bases, and 17 bases lay in between. The CDR3 DNA reads TGCGCCAGCACCCTATCGGGGGGCGTGGAGACCCAGTACTTC. Its protein is CASTLSGGVETQYF.

This sequence joins TRBV19 and TRBJ1-2; unclear D gene. V was pared by 6 bases and J by 4 bases, with 12 bases between. Germline lookup yields CDR1 LNHDA and CDR2 SQIVND (reference sequence). The CDR3 runs 13 residues. The CDR3 spells CASSDRVPYGYTF. DNA for the CDR3: TGTGCCAGTAGCGACCGGGTCCCCTATGGCTACACCTTC.

This chain joins TRBV5-4 and TRBJ2-7; unclear D gene. This CDR3 has 13 residues. Per germline, CDR1 SGHNT and CDR2 YYREEE (reference sequence). V was clipped by 0 bases and J by 5 bases, with 9 bases between them. In nucleotides, the CDR3 is TGTGCCAGCAGCTTGGACACTCAGCACGAGCAGTACTTC. It specifies CASSLDTQHEQYF.

The chain employs TRBV5-5 and TRBJ2-2; the D is unclear. Trimming left V 0 bases short and J 4 bases short, with 16 bases between. The CDR3 extends over 17 amino acids. Germline V gene data show CDR1 as SGHKS and CDR2 as YYEKEE (reference sequence). CDR3 residues: CASSLARADLGTGELFF. The CDR3 DNA sequence: TGTGCCAGCAGCTTGGCCCGGGCAGACTTGGGCACCGGGGAGCTGTTTTTT.

The V and J genes are TRBV7-2 and TRBJ2-7; D is uncertain. Germline assignment: CDR1 SGHTA and CDR2 FQGNSA. Deletions cut 1 base from V and 2 bases from J, with 9 bases between. This CDR3 contains 14 residues. The CDR3 nucleotides are TGTGCCAGCAGCTTAGGCCAGTCCCCCTACGAGCAGTACTTC. It is translated as CASSLGQSPYEQYF. Full variable domain (missing parts from reference TRBV7-2 and TRBJ2-7): GAGVSQSPSNKVTEKGKDVELRCDPISGHTALYWYRQSLGQGLEFLIYFQGNSAPDKSGLPSDRFSAERTGGSVSTLTIQRTQQEDSAVYLCASSLGQSPYEQYFGPGTRLTVT.

This chain connects TRBV27 to TRBJ1-1; no reliable D call. V lost 11 bases and J lost 4, with 11 bases in between. The CDR3 contains 11 residues. CDR1 and CDR2 (germline): MNHEY, SMNVEV (reference sequence). CDR3 region: CAVRRGTEAFF. The CDR3 DNA sequence: TGTGCCGTCAGGAGAGGCACTGAAGCTTTCTTT.

The V and J genes are TRBV4-1 and TRBJ2-2; the match to TRBD2 covers 7 bases. Germline V gene lookup returns CDR1 MGHRA and CDR2 YSYEKL. V lost 6 bases to trimming and J lost 4 bases; unmatched junction nucleotides: 11. The CDR3 runs 16 residues. In nucleotides, the CDR3 is TGCGCCAGCAGGGGAGGGAGGGACCCAGGCACCGGGGAGCTGTTTTTT. Translated, it gives CASRGGRDPGTGELFF.

The chain uses TRBV19 and TRBJ2-7; 7 nucleotides agree with TRBD2. Per the germline V gene, CDR1 is LNHDA and CDR2 is SQIVND (reference sequence). The CDR3 sequence is 14 residues long. V shed 6 bases and J 2 bases; nucleotides not matched to a gene: 7. This CDR3 is CASSLKGRAYEQYF. CDR3 DNA: TGTGCCAGTAGCTTGAAGGGGAGGGCCTACGAGCAGTACTTC.

A few counts support this clone. The V call is TRBV30, the J call TRBJ1-1, with D possibly being TRBD1 (6 bases). Germline CDR1 GTSNPN, CDR2 SVGIG (reference sequence). Trimming took off 4 bases at V and 2 bases at J, with 8 bases between the two ends. The CDR3 has 12 amino acids. For the CDR3, the DNA is TGTGCCTGGACACAGGGAAACACTGAAGCTTTCTTT. Amino acid sequence: CAWTQGNTEAFF.

The J gene is TRBJ1-1, the V gene TRBV29-1; weak D call: TRBD1 (5 bases). The CDR3 contains 12 residues. Trimming removed 6 bases from V and 6 bases from J, with 14 bases in between. CDR1 and CDR2 (germline): SQVTM, ANQGSEA. The CDR3 loop reads CSVGDGRPEAFF. Here the CDR3 DNA reads TGCAGCGTGGGGGACGGACGGCCTGAAGCTTTCTTT. Full variable domain (remainder filled in from reference TRBV29-1 and TRBJ1-1): SAVISQKPSRDICQRGTSLTIQCQVDSQVTMMFWYRQQPGQSLTLIATANQGSEATYESGFVIDKFPISRPNLTFSTLTVSNMSPEDSSIYLCSVGDGRPEAFFGQGTRLTVV.

This clone occurred once. This sequence joins TRBV6-1 and TRBJ1-5; no definite D call. Germline loops: CDR1 MNHNS, CDR2 SASEGT. CDR3 length: 13 residues. Trimming removed 4 bases at V and 5 bases at J, with 9 bases between. The CDR3 here is CASSVGGDQPQHF. The CDR3 nucleotides are TGTGCCAGCAGTGTAGGAGGAGATCAGCCCCAGCATTTT.

The chain combines TRBV7-9 with TRBJ2-1; TRBD2 agrees at 10 bases. The CDR3 runs to 15 residues. V trimming: 5 bases; J trimming: 5 bases; junction bases outside the gene matches: 6. Germline V gene data show CDR1 as SEHNR and CDR2 as FQNEAQ (reference sequence). This CDR3 is CASSRGGLADNEQFF. The CDR3 DNA follows: TGTGCCAGCAGCCGTGGAGGACTAGCGGACAATGAGCAGTTCTTC.

CDR3 DNA sequence: TGTGCCAGTAGTAGGACAGCCACCCGGGTGACTAATGAAAAACTGTTTTTT. Translated: CASSRTATRVTNEKLFF. The genes are TRBV19 and TRBJ1-4; perhaps TRBD1 as D (6 bases). The V end was cut by 4 bases, the J end by 2 bases, with 17 bases between. The CDR3 loop spans 17 amino acids. The germline gives CDR1 LNHDA, CDR2 SQIVND (reference sequence).

The rearrangement links TRBV19 to TRBJ2-3; weak D call: TRBD1 (6 bases). CDR1 is LNHDA, CDR2 SQIVND, per germline (reference sequence). V was pared by 3 bases and J by 0 bases, with 13 bases between. The CDR3 is made up of 16 amino acids. For the CDR3, the DNA is TGTGCCAGTAGTATCCCGACAGGTCCTAGCACAGATACGCAGTATTTT. This translates into CASSIPTGPSTDTQYF.

The chain combines TRBV5-6 with TRBJ1-1; TRBD1 agrees at 8 bases. CDR1 and CDR2 (germline): SGHDT, YYEEEE. CDR3 size: 15 residues. The junction had 9 bases not matched to a gene; V was cut back by 4 bases and J by 4 bases. The DNA for the CDR3 is TGTGCCAGCAGCCCCAATGACAGGGGCGGCACTGAAGCTTTCTTT. This gives the protein CASSPNDRGGTEAFF. Supplemented by reference TRBV5-6 and TRBJ1-1, the full variable domain reads DAGVTQSPTHLIKTRGQQVTLRCSPKSGHDTVSWYQQALGQGPQFIFQYYEEEERQRGNFPDRFSGHQFPNYSSELNVNALLLGDSALYLCASSPNDRGGTEAFFGQGTRLTVV.

In this sample, this clone turned up a few times. This sequence joins TRBV2 and TRBJ2-7; unclear D gene. The germline CDR1 and CDR2 sequences are SNHLY and FYNNEI. The CDR3 covers 14 residues. V lost 2 bases to trimming and J lost 7 bases, with 15 bases between them. The CDR3 bases are TGTGCCAGCAGTGAACGGCAGGTGATGCGAGAGCAGTACTTC. It is translated as CASSERQVMREQYF. The variable domain in full, completed from reference TRBV2 and TRBJ2-7, reads EPEVTQTPSHQVTQMGQEVILRCVPISNHLYFYWYRQILGQKVEFLVSFYNNEISEKSEIFDDQFSVERPDGSNFTLKIRSTKLEDSAMYFCASSERQVMREQYFGPGTRLTVT.

This clone was counted once. J is TRBJ2-6 and V is TRBV6-6, with D perhaps matching TRBD2 (5 bases). V was shortened by 0 bases and J by 13 bases, with 13 bases between the two germline ends. CDR3 length: 14 residues. Per germline, CDR1 MNHNY and CDR2 SVGAGI (reference sequence). The DNA for the CDR3 is TGTGCCAGCAGTTACTCGACCAGACTACGGGTCCTGACTTTC. Protein: CASSYSTRLRVLTF.

Only a few counts were recorded for this clone. The V and J genes are TRBV30 and TRBJ1-4; D remains unclear. V was shortened by 5 bases and J by 7 bases, with 17 bases between the two germline ends. CDR1 is GTSNPN and CDR2 is SVGIG in the germline V gene (reference sequence). The CDR3 covers 14 residues. The CDR3 protein is CAWSRGQVGEKLFF. For the CDR3, the DNA is TGTGCCTGGTCTCGGGGTCAAGTCGGTGAAAAACTGTTTTTT.

This chain uses TRBV5-1 with TRBJ2-7; D ambiguous. V dropped 0 bases and J dropped 5 bases, with 12 bases sitting between them. Germline V gene sequence: CDR1 SGHRS, CDR2 YFSETQ. This CDR3 is built from 14 residues. The CDR3 DNA is TGCGCCAGCAGCTTGGCCCCTCCTCGGGACGAGCAGTACTTC. Translation gives CASSLAPPRDEQYF.

The chain carries TRBV7-6 and TRBJ1-4; 7 bases map to TRBD1. This CDR3 is 17 amino acids long. V was clipped by 2 bases and J by 5 bases; unmatched bases: 11. CDR1 and CDR2 from the germline V gene are SGHVS and FNYEAQ. The CDR3 here is CASSLMIVGTVNEKLFF. The CDR3 DNA reads TGTGCCAGCAGCTTAATGATTGTCGGGACAGTGAATGAAAAACTGTTTTTT. Variable domain in full (rest from reference TRBV7-6 and TRBJ1-4): GAGVSQSPRYKVTKRGQDVALRCDPISGHVSLYWYRQALGQGPEFLTYFNYEAQQDKSGLPNDRFSAERPEGSISTLTIQRTEQRDSAMYRCASSLMIVGTVNEKLFFGSGTQLSVL.

The chain has TRBV6-5 and TRBJ1-2; no clear D. Germline CDR1 and CDR2: MNHEY and SVGAGI. The CDR3 runs to 12 residues. Trimming shortened V by 4 bases and J by 0 bases, and 3 bases separated the two germline ends. CDR3 coding DNA: TGTGCCAGCAGTTTCTCTAACTATGGCTACACCTTC. Protein sequence: CASSFSNYGYTF.

This clone was recorded a few times. CDR3 sequence reads: CASRPGATGSNQPQHF. In DNA, the CDR3 is TGTGCCAGCCGCCCTGGGGCCACGGGTAGCAATCAGCCCCAGCATTTT. The chain links TRBV27 to TRBJ1-5; D might be TRBD1 (5 bases). The length of the CDR3 is 16 residues. Germline assignment: CDR1 MNHEY and CDR2 SMNVEV (reference sequence). Trimming shortened V by 8 bases and J by 0 bases, and 17 bases separated the two germline ends.

The J gene is TRBJ2-7, the V gene TRBV6-6; possibly TRBD2 for D (7 bases). Trimming stripped 7 bases from V and 2 bases from J, with 21 bases between. Germline CDR1 and CDR2: MNHNY and SVGAGI (reference sequence). The CDR3 extends over 16 amino acids. The CDR3 coding sequence is TGTGCCAGCACCAAAGGGGGGGCGGGGTCAACCTACGAGCAGTACTTC. The encoded protein is CASTKGGAGSTYEQYF.

V is TRBV5-1 and J is TRBJ1-1; D remains unclear. The length of the CDR3 is 13 residues. Trimming shortened V by 4 bases and J by 0 bases, and 7 bases separated the two germline ends. The germline CDR1 and CDR2 sequences are SGHRS and YFSETQ. CDR3 sequence (DNA): TGCGCCAGCAGCAAGGGCCTGAACACTGAAGCTTTCTTT. This encodes CASSKGLNTEAFF. Full variable domain (outside the CDR3, taken from reference TRBV5-1 and TRBJ1-1): KAGVTQTPRYLIKTRGQQVTLSCSPISGHRSVSWYQQTPGQGLQFLFEYFSETQRNKGNFPGRFSGRQFSNSRSEMNVSTLELGDSALYLCASSKGLNTEAFFGQGTRLTVV.

This chain connects TRBV19 to TRBJ2-7; D gene ambiguous. Looked up from germline, CDR1 is LNHDA and CDR2 is SQIVND (reference sequence). There are 13 residues in the CDR3. The V end was cut by 5 bases, the J end by 2 bases, with 10 bases between. The CDR3 region has the DNA TGTGCCAGTAGTCCCCCCGGAGCCTACGAGCAGTACTTC. Its translation: CASSPPGAYEQYF. Combining the CDR3 with reference TRBV19 and TRBJ2-7 gives the whole variable domain DGGITQSPKYLFRKEGQNVTLSCEQNLNHDAMYWYRQDPGQGLRLIYYSQIVNDFQKGDIAEGYSVSREKKESFPLTVTSAQKNPTAFYLCASSPPGAYEQYFGPGTRLTVT.

The V and J genes are TRBV16 and TRBJ2-1; D call uncertain. CDR1 is KGHSY and CDR2 is FQNENV in the germline V gene. V was trimmed by 1 base and J by 6 bases, leaving 7 bases between them. There are 13 residues in the CDR3. CDR3 region: CASSQWASNEQFF. The DNA for the CDR3 is TGTGCCAGCAGCCAATGGGCGTCCAATGAGCAGTTCTTC.

CDR3 sequence reads: CASSVDREETQYF. The CDR3 bases are TGTGCCAGTAGTGTGGACAGGGAAGAGACCCAGTACTTC. J is TRBJ2-5 and V is TRBV19, with TRBD1 identical over 8 bases. There are 13 residues in the CDR3. CDR1 is LNHDA, CDR2 SQIVND, per germline (reference sequence). J was trimmed by 3 bases and V by 5 bases; bases with no gene match: 2.

The chain has TRBV29-1 and TRBJ1-1; D is possibly TRBD1 (6 bases). V was shortened by 0 bases and J by 5 bases, with 13 bases between the two germline ends. Germline V CDR1 and CDR2: SQVTM, ANQGSEA. This CDR3 has 14 amino acids. In DNA form, the CDR3 reads TGCAGCGTTGAAGATTCAAGGAGGGGGACTGAAGCTTTCTTT. Translation: CSVEDSRRGTEAFF.